This T cell receptor (beta chain) was identified during a study of CD8+CD57+ T cells in acquired aplastic anemia. Study-wide context: Each DNA sample taken from sorted CD4+ and CD8+ cells came to approximately 3.2 ug on average. Average CD4+ read depth in healthy donors was some 9.9 million reads.

The CDR3 has 15 amino acids. Trimming shortened V by 3 bases and J by 0 bases, and 15 bases separated the two germline ends. Germline V gene sequence: CDR1 DFQATT, CDR2 SNEGSKA (reference sequence). This clonotype was counted at least ten times. Template material for TCR beta VDJ and CDR3 profiling consisted of genomic DNA. TCRdb re-called the reads through MiXCR, storing one row per CDR3 protein. The sample shows hundreds of thousands of distinct CDR3 sequences, 65% to 80% of them seen only once. The source material was sorted CD4+, CD8+, or CD8+CD57+ T cells (not recorded which) from PBMCs. The V gene is TRBV20-1, the J gene TRBJ2-7, with a weak D call TRBD1 (6 bases). The TCR was taken from a human donor in good health, serving as a control. The CDR3 spells CSASFQGLDSYEQYF. DNA of the CDR3: TGCAGTGCTAGCTTCCAGGGGCTCGACTCCTACGAGCAGTACTTC.